This T cell receptor (beta chain) was sequenced for a study of blood T cells in healthy people across ages. Findings and limits, study-wide: Long-lived donors carried more naive CD4+ cells and greater diversity than aged donors. The percentage of naive T cells correlated strongly with TCR beta diversity. Because sorting was not performed, PBMCs prevented conclusive naive versus antigen-experienced comparison. In older individuals, TCR beta diversity per million T cells was lower, falling roughly linearly with age.

This clonotype turned up a few times. The antigen remains undetermined. Using a J-beta primer mix together with a sample-barcoded 5' primer, a second PCR was run for 7 to 11 cycles. MiXCR was run by TCRdb on the 5' RACE reads, yielding one entry per CDR3 protein. The sample consists of some 710,000 distinct CDR3 sequences, about 45% of them appearing once. Source material: blood. The receptor's source is a man at least 80 years old in good health.

The CDR3 sequence: CATSRDWNAGGELDEQYF. Written as DNA, the CDR3 is TGTGCCACCAGCAGAGATTGGAACGCGGGAGGTGAGCTAGACGAGCAGTACTTC. The V gene is TRBV15, the J gene TRBJ2-7; 8 nucleotides line up with TRBD2. CDR3 length equals 18 residues. The V segment lost 0 bases and the J segment 5 bases; nucleotides outside the gene matches: 15. Germline CDR1 reads LNHNV; CDR2 reads YYDKDF (reference sequence). The full variable domain, in which reference TRBV15 and TRBJ2-7 provide the parts outside the CDR3, is DAMVIQNPRYQVTQFGKPVTLSCSQTLNHNVMYWYQQKSSQAPKLLFHYYDKDFNNEADTPDNFQSRRPNTSFCFLDIRSPGLGDTAMYLCATSRDWNAGGELDEQYFGPGTRLTVT.